This TCR beta chain was sequenced during a study of tissue T cells after allogeneic stem cell transplantation. GI sites, liver, skin and spleen were taken after median 9.75 post-mortem hours. Overall study results and limits: Blood and spleen captured only part of the tissue TCR repertoire. TCR repertoires tracked anatomic similarity, regardless of disease or transplant status. Motif-based clustering found tissue-specific repertoire signatures shared across patients, though few clones were shared.

The repertoire was sequenced with immunoSEQ multiplex PCR; TCRdb's copy has only in-frame clones and lacks some. The sample records around 6,600 clones, approximately 71% being singletons. CDR1 and CDR2 (germline): SGHDT, YYEEEE. This CDR3 comprises 15 residues. The V and J ends lost 4 bases and 6 bases respectively, with 18 bases between them. About this clone itself: No antigen is known for it.

This rearrangement joins TRBV5-6 to TRBJ2-3, with D possibly called TRBD1 or TRBD2 (6 bases each). The sequence was obtained from a woman between 18 and 50 years old with breast cancer. Sequenced material: tissue from the stomach, taken at autopsy. The chain's CDR3 is CASSRGLVAFDTQYF. In nucleotides, the CDR3 is TGTGCCAGCAGCCGGGGGCTAGTGGCGTTTGATACGCAGTATTTT.